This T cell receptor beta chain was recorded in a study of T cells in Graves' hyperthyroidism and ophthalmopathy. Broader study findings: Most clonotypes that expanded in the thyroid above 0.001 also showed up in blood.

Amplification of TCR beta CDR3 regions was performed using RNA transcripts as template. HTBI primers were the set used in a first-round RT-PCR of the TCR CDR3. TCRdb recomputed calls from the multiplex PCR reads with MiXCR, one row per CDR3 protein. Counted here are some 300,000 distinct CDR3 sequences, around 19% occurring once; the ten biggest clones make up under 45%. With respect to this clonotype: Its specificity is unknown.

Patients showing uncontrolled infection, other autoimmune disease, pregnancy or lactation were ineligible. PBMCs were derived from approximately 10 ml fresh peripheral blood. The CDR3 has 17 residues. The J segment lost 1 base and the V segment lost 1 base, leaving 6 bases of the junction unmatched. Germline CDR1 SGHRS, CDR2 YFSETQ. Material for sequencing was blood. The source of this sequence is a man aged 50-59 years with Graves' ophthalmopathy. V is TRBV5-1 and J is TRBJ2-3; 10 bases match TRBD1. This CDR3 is CASSLRSGTGGTDTQYF. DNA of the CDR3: TGCGCCAGCAGCTTGAGGTCCGGGACAGGGGGCACAGATACGCAGTATTTT.